This T cell receptor beta chain was sequenced in a study of T cells in Graves' hyperthyroidism and ophthalmopathy. CDR1 SGHVS and CDR2 FQNEAQ come from the germline V gene. The CDR3 runs to 16 residues. Amplified TCR beta CDR3 regions came from RNA transcripts. First-round RT-PCR of the TCR CDR3 relied on the HTBI primer set. TCRdb redid the calling of the multiplex PCR reads with MiXCR, one entry per CDR3 protein. The data contain about 640,000 distinct CDR3 sequences, less than 25% of them singletons. As to this clonotype: At one end the junction does not follow the germline gene, possibly because of a read error.

This sequence originates from a man under 40 with Graves' ophthalmopathy. Input material: blood. V and J are TRBV7-8 and TRBJ2-7; 9 nucleotides line up with TRBD2. The CDR3 spells CASSPTSGPSSYEQCF. The CDR3 nucleotides are TGTGCCAGCAGCCCTACTAGCGGGCCGAGCTCCTACGAGCAGTGCTTC.